The entry below describes one T cell receptor beta chain. Its target is unknown. V shed 4 bases and J shed 1 base, with 8 bases lying between them. Germline loops: CDR1 SGHTA, CDR2 FQGNSA. The CDR3 runs to 13 residues. The sample comes from a study of CD8 T cells in ankylosing spondylitis. Overall study results and limits: Blood of patients with ankylosing spondylitis appeared to be characterized by a TCR beta motif of 8 or 9 highly homologous variants.

A single record per CDR3 protein comes from TCRdb applying MiXCR to the 5' RACE reads. The table records about 800,000 distinct CDR3 sequences, roughly 12% of them present only once. V gene TRBV7-2 combines with J gene TRBJ2-7; D uncertain. What was sequenced was blood, either unsorted or a sorted T cell fraction (not recorded which). This clonotype originated in a male donor with ankylosing spondylitis. The CDR3 region has the DNA TGTGCCAGCAGCTCGATTCCTTCCTACGAGCAGTACTTC. It translates to CASSSIPSYEQYF.